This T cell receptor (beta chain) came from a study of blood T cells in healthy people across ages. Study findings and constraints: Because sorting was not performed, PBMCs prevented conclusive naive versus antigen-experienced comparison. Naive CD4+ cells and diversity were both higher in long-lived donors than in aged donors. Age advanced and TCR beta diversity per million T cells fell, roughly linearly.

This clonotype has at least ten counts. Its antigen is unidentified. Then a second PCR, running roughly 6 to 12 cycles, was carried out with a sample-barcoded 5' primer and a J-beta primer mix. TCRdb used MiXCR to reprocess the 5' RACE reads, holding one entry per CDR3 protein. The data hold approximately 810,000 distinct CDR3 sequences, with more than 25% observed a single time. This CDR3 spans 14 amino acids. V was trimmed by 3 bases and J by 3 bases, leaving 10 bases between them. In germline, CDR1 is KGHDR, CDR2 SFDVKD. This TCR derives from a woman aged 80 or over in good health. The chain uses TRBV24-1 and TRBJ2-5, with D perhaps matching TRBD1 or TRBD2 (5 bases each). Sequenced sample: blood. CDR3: CATSDPGTKETQYF. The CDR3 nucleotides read TGTGCCACCAGTGATCCCGGGACCAAAGAGACCCAGTACTTC.